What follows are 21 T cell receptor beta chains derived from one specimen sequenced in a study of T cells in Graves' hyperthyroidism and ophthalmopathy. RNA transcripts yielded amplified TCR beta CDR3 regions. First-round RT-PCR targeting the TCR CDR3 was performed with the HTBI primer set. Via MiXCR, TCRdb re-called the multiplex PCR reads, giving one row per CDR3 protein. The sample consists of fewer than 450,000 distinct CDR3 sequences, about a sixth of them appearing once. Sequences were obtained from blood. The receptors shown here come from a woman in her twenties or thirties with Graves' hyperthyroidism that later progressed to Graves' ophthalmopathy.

This chain's CDR3 is CASTGTDGDSPLHF. CDR3 DNA: TGTGCCAGCACCGGGACAGACGGGGATTCACCCCTCCACTTT. The rearrangement links TRBV2 to TRBJ1-6, with TRBD1 matching over 7 bases. The V and J ends lost 7 bases and 8 bases, in that order; junction bases with no gene match: 8. CDR3 length equals 14 residues. Per the germline V gene, CDR1 is SNHLY and CDR2 is FYNNEI.

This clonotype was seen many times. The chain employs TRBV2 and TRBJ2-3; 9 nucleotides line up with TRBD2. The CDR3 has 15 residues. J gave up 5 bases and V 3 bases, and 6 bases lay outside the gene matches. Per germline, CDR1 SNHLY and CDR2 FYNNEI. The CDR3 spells CASSERGGKIDTQYF. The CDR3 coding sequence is TGTGCCAGCAGTGAGCGGGGGGGAAAAATAGATACGCAGTATTTT.

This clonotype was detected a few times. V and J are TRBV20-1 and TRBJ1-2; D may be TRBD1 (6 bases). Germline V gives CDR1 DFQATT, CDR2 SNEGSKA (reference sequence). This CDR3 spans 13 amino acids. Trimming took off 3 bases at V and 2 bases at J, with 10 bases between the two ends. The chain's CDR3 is CSASGGGNYGYTF. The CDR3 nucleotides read TGCAGTGCTAGTGGGGGCGGAAACTATGGCTACACCTTC.

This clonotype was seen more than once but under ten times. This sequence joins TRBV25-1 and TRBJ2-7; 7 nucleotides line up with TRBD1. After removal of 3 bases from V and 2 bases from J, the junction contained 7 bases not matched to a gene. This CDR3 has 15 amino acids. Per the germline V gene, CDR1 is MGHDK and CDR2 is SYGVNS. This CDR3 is CASSETGRRTYEQYF. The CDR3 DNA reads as TGTGCCAGCAGTGAGACAGGGAGAAGGACCTACGAGCAGTACTTC.

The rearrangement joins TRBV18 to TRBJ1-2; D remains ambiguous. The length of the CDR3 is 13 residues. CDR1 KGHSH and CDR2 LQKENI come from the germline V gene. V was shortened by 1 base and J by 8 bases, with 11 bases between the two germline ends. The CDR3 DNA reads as TGTGCCAGCTCACCACAGGGTGACGGCGGCTACACCTTC. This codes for CASSPQGDGGYTF.

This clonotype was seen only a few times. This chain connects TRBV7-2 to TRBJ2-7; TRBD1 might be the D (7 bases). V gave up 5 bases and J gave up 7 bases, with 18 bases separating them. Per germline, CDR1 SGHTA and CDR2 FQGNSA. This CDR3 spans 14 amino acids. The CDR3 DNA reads TGTGCCAGCAGCCTCCAGCCAGGGGGGCAAGAGCAGTACTTC. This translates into CASSLQPGGQEQYF.

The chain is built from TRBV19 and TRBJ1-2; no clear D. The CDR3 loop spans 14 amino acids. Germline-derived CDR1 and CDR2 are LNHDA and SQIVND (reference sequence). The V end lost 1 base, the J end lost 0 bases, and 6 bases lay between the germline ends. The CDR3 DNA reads TGTGCCAGTAGTATAGGGGTACCTAACTATGGCTACACCTTC. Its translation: CASSIGVPNYGYTF.

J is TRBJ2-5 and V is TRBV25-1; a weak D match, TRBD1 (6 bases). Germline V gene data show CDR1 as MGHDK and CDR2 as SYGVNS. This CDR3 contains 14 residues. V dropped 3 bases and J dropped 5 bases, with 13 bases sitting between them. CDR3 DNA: TGTGCCAGCAGTGACCCGGGGCAGGGGGAGACCCAGTACTTC. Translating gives CASSDPGQGETQYF.

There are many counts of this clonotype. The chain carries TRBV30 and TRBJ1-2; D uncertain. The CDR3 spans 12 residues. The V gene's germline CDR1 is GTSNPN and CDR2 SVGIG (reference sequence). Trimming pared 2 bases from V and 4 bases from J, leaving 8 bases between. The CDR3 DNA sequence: TGTGCCTGGAGTACGAGTATCTATGGCTACACCTTC. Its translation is CAWSTSIYGYTF.

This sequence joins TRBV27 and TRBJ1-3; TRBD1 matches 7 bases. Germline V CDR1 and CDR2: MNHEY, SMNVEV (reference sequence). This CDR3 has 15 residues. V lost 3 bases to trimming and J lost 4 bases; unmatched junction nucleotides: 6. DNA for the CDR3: TGTGCCAGCAGTTTTAAGGGGGCGACAGGAAACACCATATATTTT. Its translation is CASSFKGATGNTIYF.

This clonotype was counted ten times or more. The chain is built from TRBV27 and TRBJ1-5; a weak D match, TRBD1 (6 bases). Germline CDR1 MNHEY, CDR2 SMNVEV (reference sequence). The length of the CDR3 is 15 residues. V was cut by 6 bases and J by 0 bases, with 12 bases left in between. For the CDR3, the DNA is TGTGCCAGCAGACCACAGGGTTTTAGCAATCAGCCCCAGCATTTT. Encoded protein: CASRPQGFSNQPQHF.

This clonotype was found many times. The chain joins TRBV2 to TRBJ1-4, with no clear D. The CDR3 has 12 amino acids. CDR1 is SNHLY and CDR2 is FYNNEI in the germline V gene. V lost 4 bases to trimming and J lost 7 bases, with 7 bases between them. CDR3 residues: CASSAASEKLFF. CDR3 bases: TGTGCCAGCAGTGCGGCGAGTGAAAAACTGTTTTTT.

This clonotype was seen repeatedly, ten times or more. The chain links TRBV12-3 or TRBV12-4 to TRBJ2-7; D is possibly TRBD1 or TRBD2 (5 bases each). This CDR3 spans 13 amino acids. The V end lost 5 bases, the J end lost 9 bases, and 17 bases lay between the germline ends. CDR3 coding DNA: TGTGCCAGCAGTGACGGGGCCCTTTGGGGGCAGTACTTC. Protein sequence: CASSDGALWGQYF.

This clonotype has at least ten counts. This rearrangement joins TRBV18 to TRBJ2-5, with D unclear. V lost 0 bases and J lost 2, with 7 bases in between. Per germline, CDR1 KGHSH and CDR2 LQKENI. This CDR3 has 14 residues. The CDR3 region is CASSPPWQQETQYF. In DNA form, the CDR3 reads TGTGCCAGCTCACCACCGTGGCAGCAAGAGACCCAGTACTTC.

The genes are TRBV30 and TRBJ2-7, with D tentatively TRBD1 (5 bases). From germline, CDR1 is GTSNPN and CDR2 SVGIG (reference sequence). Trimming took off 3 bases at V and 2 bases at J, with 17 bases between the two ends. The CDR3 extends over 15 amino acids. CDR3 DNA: TGTGCCTGGAGCCTGACAATCTTGGGGCCCTACGAGCAGTACTTC. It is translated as CAWSLTILGPYEQYF. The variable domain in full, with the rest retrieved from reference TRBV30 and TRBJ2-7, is SQTIHQWPATLVQPVGSPLSLECTVEGTSNPNLYWYRQAAGRGLQLLFYSVGIGQISSEVPQNLSASRPQDRQFILSSKKLLLSDSGFYLCAWSLTILGPYEQYFGPGTRLTVT.

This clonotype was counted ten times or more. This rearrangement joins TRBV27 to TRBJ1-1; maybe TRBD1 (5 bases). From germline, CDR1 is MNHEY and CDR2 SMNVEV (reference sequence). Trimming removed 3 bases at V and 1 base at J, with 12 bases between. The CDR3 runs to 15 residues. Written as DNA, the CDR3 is TGTGCCAGCAGTTTGCGGGGGTGGGGGAACACTGAAGCTTTCTTT. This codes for CASSLRGWGNTEAFF.

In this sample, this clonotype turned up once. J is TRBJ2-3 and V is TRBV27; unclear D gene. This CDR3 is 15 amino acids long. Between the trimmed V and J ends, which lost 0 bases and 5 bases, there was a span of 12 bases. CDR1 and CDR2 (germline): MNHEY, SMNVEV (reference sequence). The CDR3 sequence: CASSLSVQVVDTQYF. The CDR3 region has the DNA TGTGCCAGCAGTTTATCGGTCCAGGTTGTAGATACGCAGTATTTT.

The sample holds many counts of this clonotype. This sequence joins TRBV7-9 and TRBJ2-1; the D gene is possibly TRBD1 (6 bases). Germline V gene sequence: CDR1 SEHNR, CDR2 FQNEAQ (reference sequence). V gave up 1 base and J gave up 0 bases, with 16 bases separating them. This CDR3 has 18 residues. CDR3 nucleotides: TGTGCCAGCAGCTTAGAATCGACAGGACACAGCTCCTACAATGAGCAGTTCTTC. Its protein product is CASSLESTGHSSYNEQFF.

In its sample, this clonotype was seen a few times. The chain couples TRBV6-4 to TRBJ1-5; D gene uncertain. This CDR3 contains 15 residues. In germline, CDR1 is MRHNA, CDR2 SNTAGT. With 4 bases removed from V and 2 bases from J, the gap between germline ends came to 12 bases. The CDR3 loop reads CASSVSLVGNQPQHF. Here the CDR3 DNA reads TGTGCCAGCAGTGTGTCCTTGGTTGGCAATCAGCCCCAGCATTTT.

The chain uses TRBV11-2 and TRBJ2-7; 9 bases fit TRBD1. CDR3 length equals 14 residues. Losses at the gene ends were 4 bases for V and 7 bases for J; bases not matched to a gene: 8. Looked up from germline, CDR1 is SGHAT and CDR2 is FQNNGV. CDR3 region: CASSSGQGGREQYF. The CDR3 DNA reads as TGTGCCAGCAGCTCGGGACAGGGTGGGAGAGAGCAGTACTTC.

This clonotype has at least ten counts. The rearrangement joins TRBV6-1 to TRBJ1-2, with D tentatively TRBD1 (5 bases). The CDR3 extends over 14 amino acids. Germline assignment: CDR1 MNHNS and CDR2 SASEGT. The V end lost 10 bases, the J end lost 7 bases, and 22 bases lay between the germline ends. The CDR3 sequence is CATHPDRDESGYTF. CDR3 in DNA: TGTGCCACCCATCCAGACCGGGACGAATCTGGCTACACCTTC.